Listed below are T cell receptor beta chains from one sample, sequenced in a study of T-cell memory formation after mild COVID-19. A single record per CDR3 protein comes from TCRdb applying MiXCR to the 5' RACE reads. The sample has about 60,000 distinct CDR3 sequences, less than 15% seen once. The sequenced material came from PBMCs or a T cell subset sorted from them (not recorded which). The receptors come from a man younger than 35 who had mild COVID-19 (a few samples of this study predate the infection). Cell type and time point are not known. CDR3s include the opening cysteine and the closing phenylalanine or tryptophan. The order of the fields is D gene, clone size, J gene, V gene, CDR3 DNA, CDR3 protein. The D gene is left open where the match is weak. Rows give clone size only sometimes, using once, few, many, or a class for an expanded clone.

D gene: NA
clone size: many
J gene: TRBJ2-7
V gene: TRBV6-5
CDR3 DNA: TGTGCCAGCAGTTACTCGATAGACGCAGGGGCCCCCTACGAGCAGTACTTC
CDR3 protein: CASSYSIDAGAPYEQYF

D gene: NA
clone size: few
J gene: TRBJ2-3
V gene: TRBV6-4
CDR3 DNA: TGTGCCAGCAGTGGGGACGCAACAGATACGCAGTATTTT
CDR3 protein: CASSGDATDTQYF

D gene: NA
clone size: medium-sized
J gene: TRBJ2-5
V gene: TRBV23-1
CDR3 DNA: TGCGCCAGCAGTCAAAAGCAGGGCCAAGCAGAGACCCAGTACTTC
CDR3 protein: CASSQKQGQAETQYF

D gene: TRBD2
clone size: few
J gene: TRBJ2-7
V gene: TRBV6-2/TRBV6-3
CDR3 DNA: TGTGCCAGCGGACCACTTGGCGGGAGATACGAGCAGTACTTC
CDR3 protein: CASGPLGGRYEQYF

D gene: TRBD1
clone size: NA
J gene: TRBJ2-1
V gene: TRBV5-1
CDR3 DNA: TGCGCCAGCAGCTTAACAGGGGACAATGAGCAGTTCTTC
CDR3 protein: CASSLTGDNEQFF

D gene: NA
clone size: many
J gene: TRBJ2-1
V gene: TRBV4-2
CDR3 DNA: TGTGCCAGCAGCCAAGAGAATGGGGGGCAGTACAATGAGCAGTTCTTC
CDR3 protein: CASSQENGGQYNEQFF

D gene: TRBD2
clone size: many
J gene: TRBJ2-7
V gene: TRBV6-5
CDR3 DNA: TGTGCCAGCAGCCCCCCGGGGGGGTACGAGCAGTACTTC
CDR3 protein: CASSPPGGYEQYF

D gene: TRBD2
clone size: NA
J gene: TRBJ2-1
V gene: TRBV19
CDR3 DNA: TGTGCCACTGAGGCGGGGGTTAGCTCCTACAATGAGCAGTTCTTC
CDR3 protein: CATEAGVSSYNEQFF

D gene: NA
clone size: NA
J gene: TRBJ2-5
V gene: TRBV12-3/TRBV12-4
CDR3 DNA: TGTGCCAGCAGTTTCCTAGGACGAGAGACCCAGTACTTC
CDR3 protein: CASSFLGRETQYF

D gene: NA
clone size: medium-sized
J gene: TRBJ1-4
V gene: TRBV5-5
CDR3 DNA: TGTGCCAGCAGCTTGGGATTGGGCCATGAAAAACTGTTTTTT
CDR3 protein: CASSLGLGHEKLFF

D gene: NA
clone size: NA
J gene: TRBJ2-2
V gene: TRBV7-2
CDR3 DNA: TGTGCCAGCAGCATGAGACAGAGCACCGGGGAGCTGTTTTTT
CDR3 protein: CASSMRQSTGELFF

D gene: TRBD2
clone size: many
J gene: TRBJ2-4
V gene: TRBV7-2
CDR3 DNA: TGTGCCAGCAGCGTCGGACTAGCGGGGGGAAACATTCAGTACTTC
CDR3 protein: CASSVGLAGGNIQYF

D gene: NA
clone size: many
J gene: TRBJ2-5
V gene: TRBV5-1
CDR3 DNA: TGCGCCAGCAGCCAACAAGAGACCCAGTACTTC
CDR3 protein: CASSQQETQYF

D gene: NA
clone size: few
J gene: TRBJ2-7
V gene: TRBV7-3
CDR3 DNA: TGTGCCAGCAGCCCGACCGTAGACTCCTACGAGCAGTACTTC
CDR3 protein: CASSPTVDSYEQYF

D gene: NA
clone size: many
J gene: TRBJ1-5
V gene: TRBV10-3
CDR3 DNA: TGTGCCATCAGTGAGTCTACGGCGACCAAGGCCCAGCATTTT
CDR3 protein: CAISESTATKAQHF

D gene: NA
clone size: NA
J gene: TRBJ1-1
V gene: TRBV5-5
CDR3 DNA: TGTGCCAGCAGCCCTGGCCCTCCGGGTGGCACTGAAGCTTTCTTT
CDR3 protein: CASSPGPPGGTEAFF

D gene: NA
clone size: few
J gene: TRBJ2-3
V gene: TRBV4-3
CDR3 DNA: TGCGCCAGCAGCCTAACCGGATTTCTCACAGATACGCAGTATTTT
CDR3 protein: CASSLTGFLTDTQYF

D gene: NA
clone size: many
J gene: TRBJ1-5
V gene: TRBV4-3
CDR3 DNA: TGCGCCAGCAGCCAAGGTGAAAACCAGCCCCAGCATTTT
CDR3 protein: CASSQGENQPQHF

D gene: TRBD1
clone size: many
J gene: TRBJ1-2
V gene: TRBV7-9
CDR3 DNA: TGTGCCAGCACCACCCCGACAGGGCCCTATGGCTACACCTTC
CDR3 protein: CASTTPTGPYGYTF

D gene: NA
clone size: NA
J gene: TRBJ1-1
V gene: TRBV7-2
CDR3 DNA: TGTGCCAGCAGCCCACACATGGCGAACACTGAAGCTTTCTTT
CDR3 protein: CASSPHMANTEAFF

D gene: NA
clone size: few
J gene: TRBJ2-7
V gene: TRBV3-1
CDR3 DNA: TGTGCCAGCAGCCAAGAGGGTCGGGGGTTCATCTCCTACGAGCAGTACTTC
CDR3 protein: CASSQEGRGFISYEQYF

D gene: NA
clone size: many
J gene: TRBJ1-6
V gene: TRBV4-1
CDR3 DNA: TGCGCCAGCAGCCAAGGGAGTAGACCCCAATCACCCCTCCACTTT
CDR3 protein: CASSQGSRPQSPLHF

D gene: NA
clone size: many
J gene: TRBJ2-2
V gene: TRBV3-1
CDR3 DNA: TGTGCCAGCAACGCTTACACCGGGGAGCTGTTTTTT
CDR3 protein: CASNAYTGELFF

D gene: NA
clone size: NA
J gene: TRBJ2-2
V gene: TRBV30
CDR3 DNA: TGTGCCTGGATAACGGGGGGCCTCACCGGGGAGCTGTTTTTT
CDR3 protein: CAWITGGLTGELFF

D gene: TRBD1
clone size: NA
J gene: TRBJ2-5
V gene: TRBV12-3/TRBV12-4
CDR3 DNA: TGTGCCAGCAGTTTAGCTGGGACAGCAGCCCAAGAGACCCAGTACTTC
CDR3 protein: CASSLAGTAAQETQYF

D gene: TRBD1
clone size: many
J gene: TRBJ2-7
V gene: TRBV4-2
CDR3 DNA: TGTGCCAGCAGCCAAGATAGGGGGACAGGGGGCTACGAGCAGTACTTC
CDR3 protein: CASSQDRGTGGYEQYF

D gene: NA
clone size: few
J gene: TRBJ2-6
V gene: TRBV6-1
CDR3 DNA: TGTGCCAGCAGCAAGAGTACAGGGCCTGGGGCCAACGTCCTGACTTTC
CDR3 protein: CASSKSTGPGANVLTF

D gene: NA
clone size: many
J gene: TRBJ2-1
V gene: TRBV7-2
CDR3 DNA: TGTGCCAGCAGCTTATATAATGACAATGAGCAGTTCTTC
CDR3 protein: CASSLYNDNEQFF

D gene: NA
clone size: NA
J gene: TRBJ2-3
V gene: TRBV25-1
CDR3 DNA: TGTGCCAGTACACACACAGCCACAGGGTCCGATACGCAGTATTTT
CDR3 protein: CASTHTATGSDTQYF

D gene: NA
clone size: NA
J gene: TRBJ2-3
V gene: TRBV7-2
CDR3 DNA: TGTGCCAGCAGCTTAGTAAAAGCGGGCGACCTCACAGATACGCAGTATTTT
CDR3 protein: CASSLVKAGDLTDTQYF

D gene: TRBD1
clone size: many
J gene: TRBJ1-1
V gene: TRBV6-1
CDR3 DNA: TGTGCCACCCGGACAGGGGTGTACACTGAAGCTTTCTTT
CDR3 protein: CATRTGVYTEAFF

D gene: NA
clone size: many
J gene: TRBJ2-3
V gene: TRBV18
CDR3 DNA: TGTGCCAGCTCTTGGGACACAAATACGCAGTATTTT
CDR3 protein: CASSWDTNTQYF

D gene: NA
clone size: NA
J gene: TRBJ1-6
V gene: TRBV7-2
CDR3 DNA: TGTGCCAGCAGCTTCTCGGGCTTTGGGTCAAGCTCCTATAATTCACCCCTCCACTTT
CDR3 protein: CASSFSGFGSSSYNSPLHF